This TCR beta chain was sequenced for a study of Graves' ophthalmopathy and Graves' hyperthyroidism. Across the whole study: There was a collection of peripheral blood at initial diagnosis, before any treatment. Findings and limits, study-wide: A model of 13 signatures distinguished ophthalmopathy from stable hyperthyroidism at less than 90% sensitivity and around 81% specificity.

This CDR3 spans 14 amino acids. Germline CDR1 and CDR2: GTSNPN and SVGIG (reference sequence). Ineligible for inclusion were patients with other autoimmune diseases, uncontrolled infections, pregnancy or lactation. PBMCs were isolated from a 10 ml sample of fresh peripheral blood. RNA transcripts yielded amplified TCR beta CDR3 regions. HTBI primers were employed in first-round RT-PCR, then a second-round multiplex PCR followed. Each CDR3 protein is one row after TCRdb ran MiXCR on the multiplex PCR reads. The data contain hundreds of thousands of distinct CDR3 sequences, 14% of them singletons. This clonotype showed up many times. Its antigen is not known. The junction departs from the called germline gene at one end, perhaps through a read error.

This chain connects TRBV30 to TRBJ1-1; possible D gene TRBD1, 5 bases. The sequencing input was blood. The sequence came from a woman aged 25-40 years with Graves' ophthalmopathy. CDR3 protein: CAWIWRGRNAEAFF. In DNA, the CDR3 is TGTGCCTGGATCTGGAGGGGCCGGAACGCTGAAGCTTTCTTT.